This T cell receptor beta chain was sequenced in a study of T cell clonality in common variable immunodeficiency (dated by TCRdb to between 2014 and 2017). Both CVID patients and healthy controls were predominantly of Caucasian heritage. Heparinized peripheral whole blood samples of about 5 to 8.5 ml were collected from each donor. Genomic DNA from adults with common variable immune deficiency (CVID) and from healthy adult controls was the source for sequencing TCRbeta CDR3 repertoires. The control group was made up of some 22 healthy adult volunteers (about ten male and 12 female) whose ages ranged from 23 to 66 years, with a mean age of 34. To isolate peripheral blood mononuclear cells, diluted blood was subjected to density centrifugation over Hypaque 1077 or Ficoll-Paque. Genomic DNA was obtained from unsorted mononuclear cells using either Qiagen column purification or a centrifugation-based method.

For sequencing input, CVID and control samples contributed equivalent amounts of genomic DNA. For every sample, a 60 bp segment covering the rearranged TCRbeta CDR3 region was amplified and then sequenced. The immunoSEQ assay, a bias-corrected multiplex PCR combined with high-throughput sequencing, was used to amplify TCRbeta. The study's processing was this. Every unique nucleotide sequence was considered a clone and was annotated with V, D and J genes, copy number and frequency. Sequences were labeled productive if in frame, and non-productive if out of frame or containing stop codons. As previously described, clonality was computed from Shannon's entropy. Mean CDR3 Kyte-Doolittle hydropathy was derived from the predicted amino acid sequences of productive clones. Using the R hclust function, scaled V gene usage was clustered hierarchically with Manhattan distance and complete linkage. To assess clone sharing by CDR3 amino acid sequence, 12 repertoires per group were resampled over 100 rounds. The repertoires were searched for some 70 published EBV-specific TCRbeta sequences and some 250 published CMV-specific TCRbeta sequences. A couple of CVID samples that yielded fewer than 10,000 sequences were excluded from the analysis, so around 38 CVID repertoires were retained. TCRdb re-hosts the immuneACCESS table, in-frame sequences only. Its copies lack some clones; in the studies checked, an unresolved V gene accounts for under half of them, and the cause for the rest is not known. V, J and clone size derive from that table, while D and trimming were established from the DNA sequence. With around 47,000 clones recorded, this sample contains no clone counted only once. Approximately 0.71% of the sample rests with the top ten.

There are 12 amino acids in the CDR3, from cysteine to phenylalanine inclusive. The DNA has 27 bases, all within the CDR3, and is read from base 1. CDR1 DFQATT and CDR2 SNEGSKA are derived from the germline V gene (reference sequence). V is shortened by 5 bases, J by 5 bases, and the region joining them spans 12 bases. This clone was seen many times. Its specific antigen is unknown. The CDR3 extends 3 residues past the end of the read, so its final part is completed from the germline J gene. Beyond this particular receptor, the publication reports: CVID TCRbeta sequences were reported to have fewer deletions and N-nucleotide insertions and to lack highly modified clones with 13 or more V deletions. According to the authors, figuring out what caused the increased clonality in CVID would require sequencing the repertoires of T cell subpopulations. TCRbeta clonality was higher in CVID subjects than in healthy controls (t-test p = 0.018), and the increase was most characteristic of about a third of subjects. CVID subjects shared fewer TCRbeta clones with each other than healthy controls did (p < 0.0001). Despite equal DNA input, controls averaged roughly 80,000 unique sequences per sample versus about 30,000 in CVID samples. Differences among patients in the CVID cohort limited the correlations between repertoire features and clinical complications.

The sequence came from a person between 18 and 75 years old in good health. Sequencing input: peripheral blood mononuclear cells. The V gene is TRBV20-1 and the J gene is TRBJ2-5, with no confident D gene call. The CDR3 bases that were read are TGCAGTGCTCCCAGCGTCGGGGAGACC. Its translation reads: CSAPSVGET. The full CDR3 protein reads CSAPSVGETQYF.